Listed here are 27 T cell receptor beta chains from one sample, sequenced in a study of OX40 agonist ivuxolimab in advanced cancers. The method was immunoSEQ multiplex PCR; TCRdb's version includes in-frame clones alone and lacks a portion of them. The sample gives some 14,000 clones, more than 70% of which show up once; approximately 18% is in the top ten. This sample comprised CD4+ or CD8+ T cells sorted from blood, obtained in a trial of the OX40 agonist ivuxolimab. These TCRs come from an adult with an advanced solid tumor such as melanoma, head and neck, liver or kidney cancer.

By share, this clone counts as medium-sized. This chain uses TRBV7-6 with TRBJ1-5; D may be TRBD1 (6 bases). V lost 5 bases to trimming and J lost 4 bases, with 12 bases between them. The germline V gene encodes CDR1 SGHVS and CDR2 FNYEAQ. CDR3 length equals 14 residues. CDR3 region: CASSPSRGNQPQHF. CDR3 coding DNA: TGTGCCAGCAGCCCTTCTAGGGGGAATCAGCCCCAGCATTTT. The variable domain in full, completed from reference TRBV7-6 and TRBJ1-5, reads GAGVSQSPRYKVTKRGQDVALRCDPISGHVSLYWYRQALGQGPEFLTYFNYEAQQDKSGLPNDRFSAERPEGSISTLTIQRTEQRDSAMYRCASSPSRGNQPQHFGDGTRLSIL.

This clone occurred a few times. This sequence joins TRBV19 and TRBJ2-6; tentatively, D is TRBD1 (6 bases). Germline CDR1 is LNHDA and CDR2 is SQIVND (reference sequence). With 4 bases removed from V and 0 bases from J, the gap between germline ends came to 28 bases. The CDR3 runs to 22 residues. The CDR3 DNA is TGTGCCAGTAGTACGATCCCCCCCACAGGGTTTCATTCCCGCTCTGGGGCCAACGTCCTGACTTTC. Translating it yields CASSTIPPTGFHSRSGANVLTF.

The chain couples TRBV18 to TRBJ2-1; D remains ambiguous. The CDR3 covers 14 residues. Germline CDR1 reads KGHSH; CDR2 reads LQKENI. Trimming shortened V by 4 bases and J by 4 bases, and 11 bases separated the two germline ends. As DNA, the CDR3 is TGTGCCAGCTCACTTGGTACGGTGTACAATGAGCAGTTCTTC. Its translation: CASSLGTVYNEQFF.

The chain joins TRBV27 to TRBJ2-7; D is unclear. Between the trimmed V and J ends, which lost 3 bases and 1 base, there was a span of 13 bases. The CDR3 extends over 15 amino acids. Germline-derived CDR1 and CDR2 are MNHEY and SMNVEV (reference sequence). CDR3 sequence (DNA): TGTGCCAGCAGTTTCGGAGACGGAGCTTCCTACGAGCAGTACTTC. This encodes CASSFGDGASYEQYF.

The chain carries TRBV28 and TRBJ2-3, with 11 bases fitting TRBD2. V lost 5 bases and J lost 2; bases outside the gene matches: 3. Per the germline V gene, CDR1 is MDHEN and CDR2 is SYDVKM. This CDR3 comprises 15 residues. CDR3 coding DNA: TGTGCCAGCAGTATAGCGGGAGGGTTCACAGATACGCAGTATTTT. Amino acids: CASSIAGGFTDTQYF.

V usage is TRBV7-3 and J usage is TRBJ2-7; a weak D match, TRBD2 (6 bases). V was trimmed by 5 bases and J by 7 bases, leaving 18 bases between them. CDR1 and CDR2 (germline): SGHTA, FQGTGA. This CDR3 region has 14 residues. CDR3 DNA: TGTGCCAGCAGCCCGGACTACCCCGAGGGGGAGCAGTACTTC. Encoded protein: CASSPDYPEGEQYF.

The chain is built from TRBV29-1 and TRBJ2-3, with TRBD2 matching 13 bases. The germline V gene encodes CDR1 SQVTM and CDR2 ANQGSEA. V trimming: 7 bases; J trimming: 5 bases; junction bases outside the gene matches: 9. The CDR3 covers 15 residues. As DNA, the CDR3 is TGCAGCGCCTCAGGACTAGCGGGAGCTATAGATACGCAGTATTTT. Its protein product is CSASGLAGAIDTQYF.

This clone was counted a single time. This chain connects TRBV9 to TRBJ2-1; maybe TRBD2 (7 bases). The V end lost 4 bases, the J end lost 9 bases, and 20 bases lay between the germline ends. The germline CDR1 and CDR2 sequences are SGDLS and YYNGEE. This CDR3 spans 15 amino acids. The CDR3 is CASSPQGGGPGEQFF. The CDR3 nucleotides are TGTGCCAGCAGCCCACAAGGGGGAGGGCCGGGTGAGCAGTTCTTC.

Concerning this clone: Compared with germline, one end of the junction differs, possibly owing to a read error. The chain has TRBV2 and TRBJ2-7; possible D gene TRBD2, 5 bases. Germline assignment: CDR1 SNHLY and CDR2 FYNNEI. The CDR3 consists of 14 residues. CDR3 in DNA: TGTGCCAGCAGCGAAGCACCCGGTTCGGGAGAGCAGTACTTC. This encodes CASSEAPGSGEQYF. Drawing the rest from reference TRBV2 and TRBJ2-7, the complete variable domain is EPEVTQTPSHQVTQMGQEVILRCVPISNHLYFYWYRQILGQKVEFLVSFYNNEISEKSEIFDDQFSVERPDGSNFTLKIRSTKLEDSAMYFCASSEAPGSGEQYFGPGTRLTVT.

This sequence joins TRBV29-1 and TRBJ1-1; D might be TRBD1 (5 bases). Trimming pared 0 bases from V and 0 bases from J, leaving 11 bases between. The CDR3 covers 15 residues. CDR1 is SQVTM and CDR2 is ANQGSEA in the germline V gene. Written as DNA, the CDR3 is TGCAGCGTTGAAGAGTGGGGCCTATTGAACACTGAAGCTTTCTTT. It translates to CSVEEWGLLNTEAFF.

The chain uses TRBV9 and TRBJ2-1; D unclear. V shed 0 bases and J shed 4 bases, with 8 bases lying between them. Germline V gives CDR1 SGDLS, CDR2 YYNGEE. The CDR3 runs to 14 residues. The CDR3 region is CASSVEELYNEQFF. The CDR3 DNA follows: TGTGCCAGCAGCGTAGAGGAGCTGTACAATGAGCAGTTCTTC.

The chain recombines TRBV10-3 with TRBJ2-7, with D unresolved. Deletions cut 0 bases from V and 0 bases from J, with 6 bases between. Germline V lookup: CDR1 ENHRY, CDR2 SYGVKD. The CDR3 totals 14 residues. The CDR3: CAISESASSYEQYF. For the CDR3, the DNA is TGTGCCATCAGTGAGTCGGCCAGCTCCTACGAGCAGTACTTC.

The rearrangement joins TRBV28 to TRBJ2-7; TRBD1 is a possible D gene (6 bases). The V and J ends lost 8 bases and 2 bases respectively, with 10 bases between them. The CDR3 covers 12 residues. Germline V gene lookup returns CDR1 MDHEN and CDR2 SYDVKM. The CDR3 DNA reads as TGTGCCAGCCGGGACACCACCTACGAGCAGTACTTC. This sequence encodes CASRDTTYEQYF.

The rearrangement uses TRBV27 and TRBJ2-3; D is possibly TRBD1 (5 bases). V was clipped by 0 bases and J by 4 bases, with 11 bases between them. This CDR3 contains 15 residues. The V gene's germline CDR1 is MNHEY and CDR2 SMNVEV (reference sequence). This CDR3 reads CASSLSLTGADTQYF. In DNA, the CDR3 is TGTGCCAGCAGTTTATCCCTCACAGGAGCAGATACGCAGTATTTT.

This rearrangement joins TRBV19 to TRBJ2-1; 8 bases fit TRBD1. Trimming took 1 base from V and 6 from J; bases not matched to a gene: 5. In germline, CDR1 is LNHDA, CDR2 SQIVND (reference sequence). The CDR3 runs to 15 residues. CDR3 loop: CASSIGTGHPNEQFF. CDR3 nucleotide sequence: TGTGCCAGTAGTATAGGGACAGGGCACCCCAATGAGCAGTTCTTC.

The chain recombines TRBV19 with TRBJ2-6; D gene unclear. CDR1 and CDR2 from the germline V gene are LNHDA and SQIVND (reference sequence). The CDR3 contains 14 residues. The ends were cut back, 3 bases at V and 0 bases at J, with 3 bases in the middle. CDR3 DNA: TGTGCCAGTAGTATTACCTCTGGGGCCAACGTCCTGACTTTC. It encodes CASSITSGANVLTF.

The CDR3 DNA is TGTGCCAGCAGCGCAATATCGACTCCCCGATATTACGAGCAGTACTTC. Encoded protein: CASSAISTPRYYEQYF. This sequence joins TRBV14 and TRBJ2-7; D ambiguous. CDR1 is SGHDN and CDR2 is FVKESK in the germline V gene. This CDR3 contains 16 residues. The ends were cut back, 5 bases at V and 4 bases at J, with 21 bases in the middle.

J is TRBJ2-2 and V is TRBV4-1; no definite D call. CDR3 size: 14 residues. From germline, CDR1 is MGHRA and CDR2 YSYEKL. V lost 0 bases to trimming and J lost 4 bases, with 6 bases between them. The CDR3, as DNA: TGCGCCAGCAGCCAAGATAGGGTCACCGGGGAGCTGTTTTTT. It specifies CASSQDRVTGELFF.

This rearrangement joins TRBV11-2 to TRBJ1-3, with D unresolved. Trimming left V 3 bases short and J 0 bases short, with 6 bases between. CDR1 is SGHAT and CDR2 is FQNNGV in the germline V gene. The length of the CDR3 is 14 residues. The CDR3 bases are TGTGCCAGCAGCTTGGACGGCTCTGGAAACACCATATATTTT. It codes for CASSLDGSGNTIYF.

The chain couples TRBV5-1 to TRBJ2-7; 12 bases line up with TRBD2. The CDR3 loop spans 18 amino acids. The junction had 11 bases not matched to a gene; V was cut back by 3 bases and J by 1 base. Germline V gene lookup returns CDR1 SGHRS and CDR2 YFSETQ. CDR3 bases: TGCGCCAGCAGCTGGGGACTAGCGGGTAATAGGCCATCCTACGAGCAGTACTTC. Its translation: CASSWGLAGNRPSYEQYF. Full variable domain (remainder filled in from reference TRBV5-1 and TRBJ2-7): KAGVTQTPRYLIKTRGQQVTLSCSPISGHRSVSWYQQTPGQGLQFLFEYFSETQRNKGNFPGRFSGRQFSNSRSEMNVSTLELGDSALYLCASSWGLAGNRPSYEQYFGPGTRLTVT.

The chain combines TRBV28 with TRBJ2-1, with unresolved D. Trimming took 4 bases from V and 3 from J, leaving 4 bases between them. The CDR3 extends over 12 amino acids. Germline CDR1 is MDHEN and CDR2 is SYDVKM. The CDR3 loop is CASSSYYNEQFF. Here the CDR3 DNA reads TGTGCCAGCAGTTCTTACTACAATGAGCAGTTCTTC.

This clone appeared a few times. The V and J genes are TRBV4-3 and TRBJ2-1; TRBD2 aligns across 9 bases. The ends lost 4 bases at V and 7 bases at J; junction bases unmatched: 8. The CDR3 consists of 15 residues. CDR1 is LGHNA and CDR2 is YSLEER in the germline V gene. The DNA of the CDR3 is TGCGCCAGCAGCCCAATAGCGGGAGTTTGGAATGAGCAGTTCTTC. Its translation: CASSPIAGVWNEQFF.

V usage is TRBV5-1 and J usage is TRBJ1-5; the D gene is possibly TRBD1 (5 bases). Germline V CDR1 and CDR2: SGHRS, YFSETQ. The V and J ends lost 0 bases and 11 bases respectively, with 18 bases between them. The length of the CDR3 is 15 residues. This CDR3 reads CASSLDLGGRSAQHF. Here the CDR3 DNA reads TGCGCCAGCAGCTTGGACCTCGGGGGGAGGTCAGCCCAGCATTTT.

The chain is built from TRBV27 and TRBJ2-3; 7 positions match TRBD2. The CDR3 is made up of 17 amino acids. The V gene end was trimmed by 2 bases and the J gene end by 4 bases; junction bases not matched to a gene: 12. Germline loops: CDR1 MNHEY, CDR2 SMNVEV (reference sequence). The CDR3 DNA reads TGTGCCAGCAGTTTACTAGCGGCTCCCCTGGGGCCAGATACGCAGTATTTT. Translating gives CASSLLAAPLGPDTQYF.

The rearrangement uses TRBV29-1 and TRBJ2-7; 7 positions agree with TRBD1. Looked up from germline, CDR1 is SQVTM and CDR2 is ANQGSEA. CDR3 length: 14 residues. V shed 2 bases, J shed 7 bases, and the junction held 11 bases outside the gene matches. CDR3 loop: CSVEIDRAGWEQYF. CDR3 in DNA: TGCAGCGTTGAAATCGACAGGGCGGGCTGGGAGCAGTACTTC.

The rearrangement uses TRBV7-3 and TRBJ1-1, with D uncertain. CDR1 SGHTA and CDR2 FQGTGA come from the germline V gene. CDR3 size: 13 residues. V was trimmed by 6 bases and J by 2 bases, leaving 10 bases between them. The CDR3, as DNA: TGTGCCAGCAGTAGGACGATCAACACTGAAGCTTTCTTT. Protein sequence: CASSRTINTEAFF.

The CDR3, as DNA: TGTGCCAGCAGTAAAGGCGGGTTCGGGGAGCTGTTTTTT. This codes for CASSKGGFGELFF. This rearrangement joins TRBV6-5 to TRBJ2-2; possibly TRBD2 for D (5 bases). Germline V gene lookup returns CDR1 MNHEY and CDR2 SVGAGI. Trimming removed 5 bases from V and 7 bases from J, with 11 bases in between. CDR3 length: 13 residues.